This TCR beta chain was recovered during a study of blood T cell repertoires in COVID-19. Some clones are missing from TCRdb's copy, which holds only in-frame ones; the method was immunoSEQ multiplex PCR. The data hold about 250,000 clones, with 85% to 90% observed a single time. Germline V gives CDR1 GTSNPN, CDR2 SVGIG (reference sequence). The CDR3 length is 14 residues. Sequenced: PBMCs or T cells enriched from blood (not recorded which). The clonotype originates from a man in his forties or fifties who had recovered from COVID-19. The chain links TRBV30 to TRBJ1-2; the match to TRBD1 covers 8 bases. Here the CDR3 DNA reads TGTGCGGGAGGCGGGACAGGACTTAACTATGGCTACACCTTC. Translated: CAGGGTGLNYGYTF.